Listed below are T cell receptor beta chains from one sample, sequenced in a study of blood T cell repertoires in COVID-19. Assay: immunoSEQ multiplex PCR; the TCRdb copy retains only in-frame clones and omits some. The data hold approximately 350,000 clones, with around 88% observed a single time. Sample: peripheral blood. Receptor source: a woman aged 55-69 years with COVID-19, enrolled during active disease. CDR3s include the opening cysteine and the closing phenylalanine or tryptophan. A D gene is named only where the DNA matches it firmly. Expanded clones get a size class; other rows say once, few or many, or leave the size out.

- TRBJ2-4 TRBV7-3 TRBD2 CASSGDGGNIQYF TGTGCCAGCAGCGGTGACGGGGGGAACATTCAGTACTTC
- TRBJ2-7 TRBV11-2 - CASSYSTGNPYEQYF TGTGCCAGCAGCTATAGCACAGGGAATCCCTACGAGCAGTACTTC
- TRBJ1-5 TRBV5-1 - CASSPTGLSNQPQHF TGCGCCAGCAGCCCGACAGGATTAAGCAATCAGCCCCAGCATTTT
- TRBJ1-2 TRBV1 - CTSSQVGQTYGYTF TGCACCAGCAGCCAAGTGGGCCAAACCTATGGCTACACCTTC
few TRBJ1-1 TRBV30 - CAWSPHEGRRNTEAFF TGTGCCTGGAGTCCCCACGAGGGCAGGAGGAACACTGAAGCTTTCTTT
- TRBJ1-5 TRBV7-2 - CASSENRDYSNQPQHF TGTGCCAGCAGCGAAAACAGGGATTATAGCAATCAGCCCCAGCATTTT
few TRBJ2-5 TRBV9 TRBD2 CASSTLAGRGETQYF TGTGCCAGCAGCACACTAGCGGGGCGGGGAGAGACCCAGTACTTC
- TRBJ2-5 TRBV27 - CASSPPRSRDGETQYF TGTGCCAGCAGCCCTCCCCGTTCGAGGGATGGGGAGACCCAGTACTTC
- TRBJ2-3 TRBV12-3/TRBV12-4 - CASLGMYTQYF TGTGCCAGCCTCGGGATGTATACGCAGTATTTT
- TRBJ2-3 TRBV30 - CAREDSESDTQYF TGTGCCAGAGAGGACAGCGAGTCAGATACGCAGTATTTT
- TRBJ2-7 TRBV7-9 - CASSGQTYEQYF TGTGCCAGCAGCGGACAGACGTACGAGCAGTACTTC
- TRBJ2-3 TRBV30 TRBD2 CAWSPGGGSKDTQYF TGTGCCTGGAGTCCTGGCGGGGGGTCTAAAGATACGCAGTATTTT
- TRBJ2-5 TRBV11-2 - CASSPARLERQETQYF TGTGCCAGCAGCCCCGCACGACTAGAACGCCAAGAGACCCAGTACTTC
- TRBJ2-3 TRBV9 - CASSGTVKDTQYF TGTGCCAGCAGCGGGACAGTAAAAGATACGCAGTATTTT
once TRBJ2-5 TRBV7-6 TRBD2 CASSTLAGGFETQYF TGTGCCAGCAGCACCCTAGCGGGGGGGTTTGAGACCCAGTACTTC
- TRBJ2-1 TRBV2 - CASSGGNNNEQFF TGTGCCAGCAGTGGCGGTAATAACAATGAGCAGTTCTTC
- TRBJ1-1 TRBV28 - CASSSGQPEAFF TGTGCCAGCAGTTCCGGACAGCCTGAAGCTTTCTTT
- TRBJ1-1 TRBV11-3 - CASSQYNTEAFF TGTGCCAGCAGCCAGTATAACACTGAAGCTTTCTTT
- TRBJ2-7 TRBV9 TRBD1 CASSARDSLYEQYF TGTGCCAGCAGCGCCCGGGACAGCCTCTACGAGCAGTACTTC
- TRBJ2-7 TRBV11-2 - CASSFGQGTDEQYF TGTGCCAGCAGCTTCGGTCAGGGCACGGACGAGCAGTACTTC
once TRBJ2-7 TRBV5-1 - CASSLTQGGLWSFIREQYF TGCGCCAGCAGCCTAACACAGGGTGGCCTCTGGTCTTTTATTCGCGAGCAGTACTTC
- TRBJ1-3 TRBV9 - CASSDRRPSGNTIYF TGTGCCAGCAGCGATCGGAGGCCCTCTGGAAACACCATATATTTT
- TRBJ1-5 TRBV18 TRBD1 CASSREQGGQPQHF TGTGCCAGCTCAAGAGAACAGGGGGGTCAGCCCCAGCATTTT
- TRBJ1-1 TRBV2 - CASRVDRNTEAFF TGTGCCAGCAGGGTAGACAGGAACACTGAAGCTTTCTTT
- TRBJ1-4 TRBV6-6 TRBD1 CASSYLPGGANEKLFF TGTGCCAGCAGTTACTTGCCAGGGGGCGCTAATGAAAAACTGTTTTTT
- TRBJ1-5 TRBV6-2/TRBV6-3 - CASRYPNQPQHF TGTGCCAGCAGGTACCCTAATCAGCCCCAGCATTTT
- TRBJ2-5 TRBV7-9 - CASSLGVGETQYF TGTGCCAGCAGCTTAGGAGTCGGGGAGACCCAGTACTTC